Listed here is a single T cell receptor (beta chain). Antigen unknown. Using its own MiXCR run on the reads, TCRdb lists one record per CDR3 protein. The repertoire has about half a million distinct CDR3 sequences, about 44% of them found once; the top ten carry around 44%. V gave up 2 bases and J gave up 14 bases; unmatched junction bases: 5. Germline CDR1 reads SGHTA; CDR2 reads FQGNSA. The CDR3 has 12 residues. The sample is drawn from a study of T cell repertoires in cytomegalovirus infection. Study-level information: Carrying CMV and the relevant HLA type showed in public TCR beta signatures.

This chain links TRBV7-2 with TRBJ2-3; 9 positions agree with TRBD2. This clonotype originated in a human donor in good health (CMV status not recorded). Some clones in this sample may be carry-over from other donors' samples. The material was cultured PBMCs, obtained from culture after CMV antigen stimulation. CDR3 bases: TGTGCCAGCAGCTTATGGGCGGGGGGGCTGTATTTT. Protein sequence: CASSLWAGGLYF.